The clone carrying this T cell receptor (beta chain) was seen at least ten times. Antigen specificity is unknown. Attached unique molecular identifiers marked individual cDNA molecules. Each CDR3 protein gets one entry after TCRdb re-called the 5' RACE reads with MiXCR. The sample has roughly 50,000 distinct CDR3 sequences; approximately 8.5% are singletons. The data stem from a study of early T cells in non-severe SARS-CoV-2 infection. Study overall: Chains stayed unpaired after sequencing of bulk RNA from unsorted whole blood. Regarding the study as a whole: Anti-spike CD8 specificities were favored by VDJdb matching, whose results missed private and CD4 specificities.

CDR3 length: 14 amino acids. V was shortened by 3 bases and J by 4 bases, with 10 bases between the two germline ends. This clonotype originated in an adult who was a healthcare worker with PCR-confirmed SARS-CoV-2 infection or an uninfected control (not recorded which). The rearrangement links TRBV12-3 or TRBV12-4 to TRBJ2-1; D gene unclear. The material sequenced was whole blood. CDR3 DNA: TGTGCCAGCAGTTTCGATCAGCTTTACAATGAGCAGTTCTTC. It codes for CASSFDQLYNEQFF.